These T cell receptor beta chains were read from a single sample in a study of T cell repertoires in cytomegalovirus infection. Their antigens remain unidentified. TCRdb re-called the reads through MiXCR, storing one row per CDR3 protein. Of about 900,000 distinct CDR3 sequences listed, 30% to 40% are singletons. This sample comprised cultured CD8+ T cells from PBMCs, obtained from culture after CMV antigen stimulation. The receptor source for this set is a human donor in good health (CMV status not recorded). Some clones in this sample may be carry-over from other donors' samples. The CDR3 runs from the conserved cysteine through the conserved F or W. A D gene is named only where the DNA matches it firmly. Clone size appears in some rows only: once, few, many, or a class for an expanded clone.

D gene	CDR3 length	V gene	clone size	J gene	CDR3 DNA	CDR3 protein
.	14	TRBV12-3/TRBV12-4	few	TRBJ2-1	TGTGCCAGCAGTTTACCCGGCAGGTGGAATGAGCAGTTCTTC	CASSLPGRWNEQFF
TRBD1	15	TRBV7-8	many	TRBJ2-1	TGTGCCAGCTCCCACCTTACCACAGGGGGCGATGAGCAGTTCTTC	CASSHLTTGGDEQFF
.	14	TRBV7-7	once	TRBJ2-5	TGTGCTAGCAGCAAGAGGGCGTACCAAGAGACCCAGTACTTC	CASSKRAYQETQYF
.	16	TRBV7-6	many	TRBJ2-3	TGTGCCAGCAGCTCCATGATCCCATCTCGCACAGATACGCAGTATTTT	CASSSMIPSRTDTQYF
.	20	TRBV4-1	.	TRBJ2-6	TGCGCCAGCAGCTACCCATACCGGGACGGGGGAGCCACTGGGGCCAACGTCCTGACTTTC	CASSYPYRDGGATGANVLTF
.	13	TRBV7-6	many	TRBJ2-7	TGTGCCAGCAGCATAGGGTTTAGTCCCGAGCAGTACTTC	CASSIGFSPEQYF
.	15	TRBV11-2	.	TRBJ2-5	TGTGCCAGCAGCGTAGCGACAGGATTTGAAGAGACCCAGTACTTC	CASSVATGFEETQYF
.	13	TRBV24-1	few	TRBJ2-7	TGTGCCACCAGTGATTCCGGGAGCTACGAGCAGTACTTC	CATSDSGSYEQYF
TRBD1	19	TRBV12-5	.	TRBJ2-1	TGTGCTAGTGGTTTGGTACGCGGGCCGGACAGGGGTTCCTACAATGAGCAGTTCTTC	CASGLVRGPDRGSYNEQFF
.	16	TRBV20-1	few	TRBJ2-2	TGCAGTGCCCCCCTTCGCGGGGGCCGGGACACCGGGGAGCTGTTTTTT	CSAPLRGGRDTGELFF
TRBD2	16	TRBV27	.	TRBJ2-1	TGTGCCAGCAGTTTGTTAGCGGGGATCTCCTACAATGAGCAGTTCTTC	CASSLLAGISYNEQFF
.	11	TRBV29-1	.	TRBJ2-5	TGCAGCGTTAGGCCCGGAGGGACCCAGTACTTC	CSVRPGGTQYF
TRBD1	16	TRBV7-8	many	TRBJ1-5	TGTGCCAGCAGCCACGGACAGGGGTATAGCAATCAGCCCCAGCATTTT	CASSHGQGYSNQPQHF
.	14	TRBV27	few	TRBJ1-2	TGTGCCAGCAGTCGGTCCGGCTATGGCTATGGCTACACCTTC	CASSRSGYGYGYTF
TRBD1	16	TRBV6-2/TRBV6-3	.	TRBJ1-2	TGTGCCAGCAGTCGCCTCGGACAGGGGCCTTTGGGGGGCTACACCTTC	CASSRLGQGPLGGYTF
TRBD1	15	TRBV28	.	TRBJ1-5	TGTGCCAGCAGTTTAAAGGGACAGGGCAATCAGCCCCAGCATTTT	CASSLKGQGNQPQHF
.	14	TRBV12-3/TRBV12-4	once	TRBJ1-4	TGTGCCAGCAGTGCCGACATGGAAGGGGAAAAACTGTTTTTT	CASSADMEGEKLFF
TRBD1	13	TRBV20-1	.	TRBJ2-5	TGCAGTGTACGGCCAGGGGGTTCTGAGACCCAGTACTTC	CSVRPGGSETQYF
.	14	TRBV12-5	.	TRBJ1-2	TGTGCTAGTGGTCCCACCGGGGAAGTCTATGGCTACACCTTC	CASGPTGEVYGYTF
TRBD1	20	TRBV19	few	TRBJ2-2	TGTGCCAGTATTCCAGGTCCCCCTAGCACAGGGGAAAGGTGGACCGGGGAGCTGTTTTTT	CASIPGPPSTGERWTGELFF
TRBD2	15	TRBV12-3/TRBV12-4	many	TRBJ2-2	TGTGCCAGCACCCGCGGGGGGGCAGGGACCGGGGAGCTGTTTTTT	CASTRGGAGTGELFF
.	11	TRBV6-8	.	TRBJ2-7	TGTGCCAGCAGTTATCATCGAGAGCAGTACTTC	CASSYHREQYF
TRBD2	17	TRBV5-3	.	TRBJ2-1	TGTGCCAGCAGCACCAATAGCGGGGGTAACTCTTGGGATGAGCAGTTCTTC	CASSTNSGGNSWDEQFF
.	21	TRBV10-3	.	TRBJ1-1	TGTGCCATCAGTGAGTCTTTCAGGGGTTTGTTGAATGGGGAGATGAACACTGAAGCTTTCTTT	CAISESFRGLLNGEMNTEAFF
TRBD1	17	TRBV7-6	.	TRBJ1-5	TGTGCTAGCAGCTTATTTACAGGGGCTGCTCGCAATCAGCCCCAGCATTTT	CASSLFTGAARNQPQHF
TRBD1	15	TRBV6-1	many	TRBJ1-1	TGTGCCAGCACTTACAGGGGACGCATGAACACTGAAGCTTTCTTT	CASTYRGRMNTEAFF
TRBD1	16	TRBV7-2	many	TRBJ1-4	TGTGCCAGCAGCCCTTGGACAGGGCCAACTAATGAAAAACTGTTTTTT	CASSPWTGPTNEKLFF
.	15	TRBV12-5	many	TRBJ1-1	TGTGCTAGTGGTTTGGATCTGACAAAGGACACTGAAGCTTTCTTT	CASGLDLTKDTEAFF
.	14	TRBV6-5	few	TRBJ2-1	TGTGCCAGCAGTTACTCGAGTCAAGATAATGAGCAGTTCTTC	CASSYSSQDNEQFF
TRBD2	15	TRBV11-2	few	TRBJ2-5	TGTGCCAGCAGCCTCATCCAAGCGGGGCTAGAGACCCAGTACTTC	CASSLIQAGLETQYF
TRBD2	14	TRBV20-1	.	TRBJ2-1	TGCAGTGCTAGAATGCGGGGGGGCAGGGATGAGCAGTTCTTC	CSARMRGGRDEQFF
.	11	TRBV19	.	TRBJ2-7	TGTGCCAGTAGGAGCAACTACGAGCAGTACTTC	CASRSNYEQYF
.	14	TRBV10-3	.	TRBJ1-1	TGTGCCATCAGGAGAGATGGGGTGAACACTGAAGCTTTCTTT	CAIRRDGVNTEAFF
.	13	TRBV7-2	few	TRBJ1-6	TGTGCCAGCAGGACGGGGGGAGATTCACCCCTCCACTTT	CASRTGGDSPLHF
TRBD1	17	TRBV5-1	once	TRBJ1-1	TGCGCCAGCAGCCTAGTACCACGGGACAGGCGTGGTACTGAAGCTTTCTTT	CASSLVPRDRRGTEAFF
.	14	TRBV20-1	.	TRBJ1-2	TGCAGTGCTAGAAAGGCGGCCAGAACCTATGGCTACACCTTC	CSARKAARTYGYTF
TRBD2	16	TRBV5-6	few	TRBJ2-1	TGTGCCAGCAGCTCCCGACTAGCGGGGGTCCTTAATGAGCAGTTCTTC	CASSSRLAGVLNEQFF
TRBD1	15	TRBV12-5	.	TRBJ1-1	TGTGCTAGTGGTTTGGTGACAGGGGGCTACACTGAAGCTTTCTTT	CASGLVTGGYTEAFF
.	10	TRBV6-7	few	TRBJ1-5	TGTGCCAGTGTAAATCAGCCCCAGCATTTT	CASVNQPQHF